This TCR beta chain is from a study of blood T cell repertoires in COVID-19. Study context: Donors in the United States, Italy and Spain gave samples during acute or convalescent COVID-19. From T cells, B-cell-depleted T cells, or PBMCs came the material, which was cDNA or gDNA.

Per the authors' pipeline: Nucleated cell counts were estimated from reference gene primer amplification. The protocol was immunoSEQ multiplex PCR, while the TCRdb copy is restricted to in-frame clones and leaves out a portion. V, J and clone size are those of that table, while D and trimming were read from the DNA. This table has roughly 86,000 clones, approximately 82% appearing once. Germline CDR1 is SGHKS and CDR2 is YYEKEE (reference sequence). This CDR3 contains 15 residues. Between the trimmed V and J ends, which lost 0 bases and 0 bases, there was a span of 9 bases. The sequencing input was peripheral blood. The chain links TRBV5-5 to TRBJ1-2; no clear D. The receptor comes from a woman between 70 and 85 years old with acute or convalescent COVID-19. The CDR3 DNA reads TGTGCCAGCAGCTTGGTAGCGACTACTAACTATGGCTACACCTTC. This encodes CASSLVATTNYGYTF. The full variable domain, with the rest looked up from reference TRBV5-5 and TRBJ1-2, is DAGVTQSPTHLIKTRGQQVTLRCSPISGHKSVSWYQQVLGQGPQFIFQYYEKEERGRGNFPDRFSARQFPNYSSELNVNALLLGDSALYLCASSLVATTNYGYTFGSGTRLTVV.